What follows are 18 T cell receptor beta chains derived from one specimen sequenced in a study of T cell changes during pregnancy in multiple sclerosis. Clones were read by immunoSEQ multiplex PCR, and TCRdb kept only the in-frame ones, dropping some. The sample carries 45,000 to 50,000 clones, more than 85% recorded once. This material consisted of CD8+ T cells from peripheral blood mononuclear cells, taken after pregnancy. Receptor source: a female donor with multiple sclerosis, enrolled in a pregnancy study.

The gene calls are TRBV19 and TRBJ1-5, with TRBD1 identical over 8 bases. This CDR3 contains 20 residues. V trimming: 1 base; J trimming: 0 bases; junction bases outside the gene matches: 14. Germline V gene sequence: CDR1 LNHDA, CDR2 SQIVND (reference sequence). The CDR3 coding sequence is TGTGCCAGTAGTATAGCACAACCGACAGGGGACAGAAATAGCAATCAGCCCCAGCATTTT. This gives the protein CASSIAQPTGDRNSNQPQHF.

CDR3: CASSLTGAVGVPQHF. CDR3 nucleotide sequence: TGTGCCAGCAGTTTGACAGGGGCGGTGGGAGTTCCCCAGCATTTT. V and J are TRBV27 and TRBJ1-5; the match to TRBD1 covers 8 bases. Germline trimming cut 3 bases from V and 10 bases from J; bases unmatched to any gene: 11. The CDR3 is 15 residues long. The V gene's germline CDR1 is MNHEY and CDR2 SMNVEV (reference sequence).

This chain links TRBV6-1 with TRBJ2-1, with D tentatively TRBD2 (5 bases). The CDR3 has 15 residues. Germline V lookup: CDR1 MNHNS, CDR2 SASEGT. The V gene lost 5 bases and the J gene lost 1 base, with 12 bases spanning the gap. This chain's CDR3 is CASSSEAGSYNEQFF. CDR3 coding DNA: TGTGCCAGCAGTTCAGAGGCGGGTTCCTACAATGAGCAGTTCTTC.

The V call is TRBV2, the J call TRBJ1-3; TRBD1 is a possible D gene (5 bases). Trimming left V 6 bases short and J 0 bases short, with 9 bases between. The germline gives CDR1 SNHLY, CDR2 FYNNEI. This CDR3 comprises 14 residues. The CDR3 nucleotides read TGTGCCAGCAGATCAGGGTTCTCTGGAAACACCATATATTTT. Its protein product is CASRSGFSGNTIYF.

The chain couples TRBV2 to TRBJ2-7, with 10 bases fitting TRBD1. The ends lost 5 bases at V and 5 bases at J; junction bases unmatched: 6. From germline, CDR1 is SNHLY and CDR2 FYNNEI. The CDR3 loop spans 14 amino acids. CDR3 loop: CASSNDRGHDEQYF. The CDR3, as DNA: TGTGCCAGCAGTAACGACAGGGGGCACGACGAGCAGTACTTC.

This clone was picked up one time. The chain links TRBV10-1 to TRBJ1-1, with TRBD1 identical over 9 bases. CDR3 length: 16 amino acids. Germline CDR1 reads WNHNN; CDR2 reads SYGVQD (reference sequence). V lost 5 bases to trimming and J lost 0 bases; unmatched junction nucleotides: 7. The CDR3 bases are TGCGCCAGCAGTTCCGCTGACAGGGGGATGAACACTGAAGCTTTCTTT. Translation: CASSSADRGMNTEAFF.

The rearrangement joins TRBV6-5 to TRBJ1-5; D possibly corresponds to TRBD1 (6 bases). Trimming left V 4 bases short and J 3 bases short, with 7 bases between. The CDR3 has 13 amino acids. The germline CDR1 and CDR2 sequences are MNHEY and SVGAGI. Here the CDR3 DNA reads TGTGCCAGCAGTTGGGGGCTCAATCAGCCCCAGCATTTT. Translated: CASSWGLNQPQHF.

The genes are TRBV5-6 and TRBJ1-1; 7 nucleotides agree with TRBD1. The germline CDR1 and CDR2 sequences are SGHDT and YYEEEE. The CDR3 sequence is 17 residues long. Trimming at V came to 3 bases and at J to 1 base, leaving 12 bases not matched to a gene. The CDR3 loop reads CASSSVRTGEGNTEAFF. The CDR3 DNA reads TGTGCCAGCAGCTCGGTGAGGACAGGCGAAGGGAACACTGAAGCTTTCTTT. Variable domain in full (rest from reference TRBV5-6 and TRBJ1-1): DAGVTQSPTHLIKTRGQQVTLRCSPKSGHDTVSWYQQALGQGPQFIFQYYEEEERQRGNFPDRFSGHQFPNYSSELNVNALLLGDSALYLCASSSVRTGEGNTEAFFGQGTRLTVV.

The V and J genes are TRBV13 and TRBJ2-7; TRBD2 aligns across 7 bases. Germline V CDR1 and CDR2: PRHDT, FYEKMQ (reference sequence). This CDR3 is built from 14 residues. The junction had 6 bases not matched to a gene; V was cut back by 2 bases and J by 5 bases. CDR3 protein: CASSLSPGGDEQYF. The CDR3 bases are TGTGCCAGCAGCTTATCCCCGGGAGGCGACGAGCAGTACTTC.

V and J are TRBV14 and TRBJ2-7, with TRBD1 as a possible D gene (6 bases). V lost 6 bases and J 5 bases, leaving 17 bases between the germline ends. The CDR3 runs 14 residues. Germline lookup yields CDR1 SGHDN and CDR2 FVKESK. In nucleotides, the CDR3 is TGTGCCAGCAGACCACAGGGAAGTACCCACGAGCAGTACTTC. Protein: CASRPQGSTHEQYF.

This chain connects TRBV7-9 to TRBJ1-1; maybe TRBD1 (5 bases). Germline CDR1 SEHNR, CDR2 FQNEAQ (reference sequence). The CDR3 contains 14 residues. The V end was cut by 0 bases, the J end by 0 bases, with 5 bases between. CDR3 region: CASSLAGVNTEAFF. In nucleotides, the CDR3 is TGTGCCAGCAGCTTAGCAGGGGTGAACACTGAAGCTTTCTTT.

The chain uses TRBV14 and TRBJ1-5; 7 positions match TRBD1. Per germline, CDR1 SGHDN and CDR2 FVKESK. The J segment lost 10 bases and the V segment lost 3 bases, leaving 6 bases of the junction unmatched. CDR3 length equals 13 residues. The DNA for the CDR3 is TGTGCCAGCAGCCAGAGGGGGCCGGGACCCCAGCATTTT. Its protein is CASSQRGPGPQHF.

The CDR3 nucleotides read TGTGCCAGCAGCGTAAATAGCGGGAGGGGCAAAAACATTCAGTACTTC. This encodes CASSVNSGRGKNIQYF. V and J are TRBV9 and TRBJ2-4, with 11 bases fitting TRBD2. V trimming: 1 base; J trimming: 3 bases; junction bases outside the gene matches: 3. This CDR3 spans 16 amino acids. Germline assignment: CDR1 SGDLS and CDR2 YYNGEE.

The chain joins TRBV6-5 to TRBJ1-1, with 7 bases identical to TRBD1. The trim removed 5 bases at V and 5 bases at J, leaving 5 bases unmatched. The CDR3 sequence is 13 residues long. Germline V lookup: CDR1 MNHEY, CDR2 SVGAGI. The CDR3 bases are TGTGCCAGCAGTACAGGGGCGGGTACTGAAGCTTTCTTT. As protein: CASSTGAGTEAFF.

Regarding this clone: The sample has other DNA sequences that encode this CDR3 too. J is TRBJ1-2 and V is TRBV27; perhaps TRBD1 as D (5 bases). Trimming left V 2 bases short and J 1 base short, with 5 bases between. The CDR3 contains 13 residues. The germline CDR1 and CDR2 sequences are MNHEY and SMNVEV (reference sequence). The CDR3, as DNA: TGTGCCAGCAGTTTACAGGGTAACTATGGCTACACCTTC. It translates to CASSLQGNYGYTF.

J is TRBJ2-1 and V is TRBV27; 7 bases agree with TRBD2. J gave up 4 bases and V 3 bases, and 9 bases lay outside the gene matches. The CDR3 has 16 residues. Germline CDR1 MNHEY, CDR2 SMNVEV (reference sequence). CDR3 sequence (DNA): TGTGCCAGCAGTTTGAACAAGCGGGGACTATACAATGAGCAGTTCTTC. Amino acid sequence: CASSLNKRGLYNEQFF.

This clone was seen a single time. The chain uses TRBV7-9 and TRBJ1-1; D gene uncertain. Germline CDR1 and CDR2: SEHNR and FQNEAQ (reference sequence). The CDR3 extends over 15 amino acids. V was trimmed by 5 bases and J by 2 bases, leaving 15 bases between them. The CDR3 coding sequence is TGTGCCAGCAGCCATCCTATGGCGGGCAACACTGAAGCTTTCTTT. Residues: CASSHPMAGNTEAFF.

This chain joins TRBV27 and TRBJ2-7; 10 positions agree with TRBD2. From germline, CDR1 is MNHEY and CDR2 SMNVEV (reference sequence). The CDR3 has 14 amino acids. Unmatched junction bases numbered 10, after V lost 8 bases and J lost 6 bases. DNA for the CDR3: TGTGCCAGCGCCTTTCTAGCGGGAGAAACCGAGCAGTACTTC. As protein: CASAFLAGETEQYF.